This TCR beta chain was recovered during a study of OX40 agonist ivuxolimab in advanced cancers. Overall study context: Patients' therapy was ivuxolimab, an antibody that acts as an agonist of OX40 (CD134). Patients were infused with ivuxolimab every 2 weeks at 0.01 to 10 mg/kg. Of the participants, 40% had some prior anti-PD-1, anti-PD-L1 or anti-CTLA-4 therapy, which was allowed.

Study observations and caveats: CD8+ T cells were the subset that, on average, had more expanded clones than CD4+.

This CDR3 has 17 residues. The germline V gene has CDR1 SGHTA and CDR2 FQGNSA. V lost 1 base and J lost 0; bases outside the gene matches: 6. Method: immunoSEQ multiplex PCR; TCRdb's copy keeps in-frame clones and lacks some. The repertoire holds under 100,000 clones, with just under 95% as singletons. As for this clone: Its antigen is still unknown.

This specimen consisted of CD4+ or CD8+ T cells sorted from blood, obtained in a trial of the OX40 agonist ivuxolimab. The clonotype comes from an adult with an advanced solid tumor such as melanoma, head and neck, liver or kidney cancer. The chain couples TRBV7-2 to TRBJ1-3; 7 bases are shared with TRBD1. The chain's CDR3 is CASSLEVQGSSGNTIYF. The CDR3 DNA sequence: TGTGCCAGCAGCTTAGAAGTACAGGGGAGCTCTGGAAACACCATATATTTT.